This T cell receptor (beta chain) is from a study of blood T cell repertoires in COVID-19. Study information: Acute-phase and convalescent COVID-19 samples originated in the United States, Italy and Spain. T cells, B-cell-depleted T cells, or PBMCs provided the cDNA or gDNA that served as material.

Looked up from germline, CDR1 is SGDLS and CDR2 is YYNGEE. The trim removed 4 bases at V and 0 bases at J, leaving 7 bases unmatched. The CDR3 loop spans 16 amino acids. In the source study's methods: Quantification of nucleated cells was approximated via reference gene primer amplification. The assay was immunoSEQ multiplex PCR, and TCRdb's table has in-frame clones only and misses some. The V and J calls and the clone size are those of that table, but D and trimming were determined from the DNA. The profile shows some 100,000 clones, 88% of them singletons. The TCR sequence derives from a woman aged 80 or older with active COVID-19. The chain uses TRBV9 and TRBJ2-1; TRBD2 matches at 7 bases. Sequenced: peripheral blood. The CDR3, as DNA: TGTGCCAGCAGCCCCCCCGGGGGGAGCTCCTACAATGAGCAGTTCTTC. As protein: CASSPPGGSSYNEQFF.